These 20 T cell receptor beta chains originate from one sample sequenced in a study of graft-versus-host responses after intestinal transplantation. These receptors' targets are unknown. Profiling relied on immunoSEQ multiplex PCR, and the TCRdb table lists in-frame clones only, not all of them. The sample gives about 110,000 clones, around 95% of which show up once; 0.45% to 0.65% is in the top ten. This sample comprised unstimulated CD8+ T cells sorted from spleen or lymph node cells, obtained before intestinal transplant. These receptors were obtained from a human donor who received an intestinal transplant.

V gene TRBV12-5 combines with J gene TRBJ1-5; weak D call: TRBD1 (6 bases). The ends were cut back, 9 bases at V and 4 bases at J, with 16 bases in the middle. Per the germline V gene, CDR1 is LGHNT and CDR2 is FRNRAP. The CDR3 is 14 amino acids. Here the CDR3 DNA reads TGTGCTAGCGCGCTACAGGGACCTAATCAGCCCCAGCATTTT. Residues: CASALQGPNQPQHF.

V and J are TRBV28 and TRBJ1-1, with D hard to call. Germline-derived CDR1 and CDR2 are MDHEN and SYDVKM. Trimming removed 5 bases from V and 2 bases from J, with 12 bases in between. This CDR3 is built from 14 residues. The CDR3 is CASSAGRVNTEAFF. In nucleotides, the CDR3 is TGTGCCAGCAGTGCCGGACGGGTAAACACTGAAGCTTTCTTT.

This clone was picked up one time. The CDR3 bases are TGTGCCAGCAGGACAGGTTACGAGCAGTACTTC. Its protein product is CASRTGYEQYF. The V and J genes are TRBV6-1 and TRBJ2-7; D perhaps matches TRBD1 (6 bases). The CDR3 has 11 amino acids. Looked up from germline, CDR1 is MNHNS and CDR2 is SASEGT. Between the trimmed V and J ends, which lost 6 bases and 4 bases, there was a span of 7 bases.

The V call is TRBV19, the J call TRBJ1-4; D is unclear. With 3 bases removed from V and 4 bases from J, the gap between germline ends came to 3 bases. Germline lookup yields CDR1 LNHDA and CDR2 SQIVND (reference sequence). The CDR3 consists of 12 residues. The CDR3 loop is CASSIYNEKLFF. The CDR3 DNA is TGTGCCAGTAGTATCTATAATGAAAAACTGTTTTTT.

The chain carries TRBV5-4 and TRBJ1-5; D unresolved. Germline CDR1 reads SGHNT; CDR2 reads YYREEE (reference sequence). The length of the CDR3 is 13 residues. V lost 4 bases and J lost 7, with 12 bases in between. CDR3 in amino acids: CASSPDGRQPQHF. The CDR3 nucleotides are TGTGCCAGCAGCCCGGACGGACGACAGCCCCAGCATTTT.

CDR3 sequence reads: CASSLLAGVYPYEQYF. In DNA, the CDR3 is TGCGCCAGCAGCTTGCTAGCGGGAGTTTACCCCTACGAGCAGTACTTC. The chain uses TRBV5-1 and TRBJ2-7, with 10 bases that match TRBD2. CDR3 length: 16 residues. Looked up from germline, CDR1 is SGHRS and CDR2 is YFSETQ. The V segment lost 1 base and the J segment 2 bases; nucleotides outside the gene matches: 6.

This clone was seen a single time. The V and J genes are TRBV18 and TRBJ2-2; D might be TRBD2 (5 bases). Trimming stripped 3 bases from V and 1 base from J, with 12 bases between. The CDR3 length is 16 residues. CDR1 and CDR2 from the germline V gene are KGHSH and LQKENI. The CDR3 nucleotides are TGTGCCAGCTCACCTGGACTGACCTTGAACACCGGGGAGCTGTTTTTT. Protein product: CASSPGLTLNTGELFF. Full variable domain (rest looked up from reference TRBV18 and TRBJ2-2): NAGVMQNPRHLVRRRGQEARLRCSPMKGHSHVYWYRQLPEEGLKFMVYLQKENIIDESGMPKERFSAEFPKEGPSILRIQQVVRGDSAAYFCASSPGLTLNTGELFFGEGSRLTVL.

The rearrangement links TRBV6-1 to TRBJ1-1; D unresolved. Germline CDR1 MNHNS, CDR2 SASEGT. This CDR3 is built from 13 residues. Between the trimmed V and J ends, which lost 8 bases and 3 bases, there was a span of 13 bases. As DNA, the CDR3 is TGTGCCAGCCGGCTCAGTGACTACACTGAAGCTTTCTTT. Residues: CASRLSDYTEAFF.

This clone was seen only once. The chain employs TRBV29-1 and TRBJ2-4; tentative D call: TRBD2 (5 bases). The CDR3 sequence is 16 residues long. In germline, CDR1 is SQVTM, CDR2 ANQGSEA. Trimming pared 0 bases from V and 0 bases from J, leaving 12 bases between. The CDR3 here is CSVEEIGELAKNIQYF. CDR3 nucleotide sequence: TGCAGCGTTGAAGAAATTGGGGAGCTAGCCAAAAACATTCAGTACTTC.

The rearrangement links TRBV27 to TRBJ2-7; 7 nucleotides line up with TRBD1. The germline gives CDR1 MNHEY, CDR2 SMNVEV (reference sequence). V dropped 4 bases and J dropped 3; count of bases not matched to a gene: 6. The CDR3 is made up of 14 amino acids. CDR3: CASSWDSRLYEQYF. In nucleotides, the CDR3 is TGTGCCAGCAGTTGGGACAGCCGCCTCTACGAGCAGTACTTC.

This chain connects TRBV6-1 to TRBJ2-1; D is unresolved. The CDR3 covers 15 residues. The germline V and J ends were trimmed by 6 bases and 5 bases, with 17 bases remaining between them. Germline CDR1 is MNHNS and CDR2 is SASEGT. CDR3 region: CASSVDTGEDNEQFF. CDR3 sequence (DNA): TGTGCCAGCAGCGTCGACACCGGAGAAGACAATGAGCAGTTCTTC.

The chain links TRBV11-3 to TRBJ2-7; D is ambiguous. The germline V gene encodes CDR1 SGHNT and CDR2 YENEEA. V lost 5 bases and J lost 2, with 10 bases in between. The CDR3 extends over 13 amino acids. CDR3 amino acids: CASSVTGPYEQYF. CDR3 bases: TGTGCCAGCAGCGTAACCGGGCCCTACGAGCAGTACTTC.

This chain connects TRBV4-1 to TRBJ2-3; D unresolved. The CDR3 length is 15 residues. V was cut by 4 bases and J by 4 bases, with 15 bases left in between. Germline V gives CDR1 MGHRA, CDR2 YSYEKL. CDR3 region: CASSPGPDKPDTQYF. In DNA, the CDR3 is TGCGCCAGCAGCCCGGGCCCCGATAAACCAGATACGCAGTATTTT.

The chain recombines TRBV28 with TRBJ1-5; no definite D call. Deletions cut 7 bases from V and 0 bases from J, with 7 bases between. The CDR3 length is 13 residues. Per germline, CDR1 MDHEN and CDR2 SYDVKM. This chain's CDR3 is CASIGNSNQPQHF. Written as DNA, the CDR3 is TGTGCCAGCATAGGTAATAGCAATCAGCCCCAGCATTTT.

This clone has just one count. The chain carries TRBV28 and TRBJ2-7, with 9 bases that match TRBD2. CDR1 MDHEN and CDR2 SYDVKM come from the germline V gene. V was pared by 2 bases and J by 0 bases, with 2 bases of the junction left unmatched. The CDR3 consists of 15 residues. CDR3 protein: CASSLSSGSSYEQYF. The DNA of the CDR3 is TGTGCCAGCAGTTTAAGTAGCGGGAGCTCCTACGAGCAGTACTTC. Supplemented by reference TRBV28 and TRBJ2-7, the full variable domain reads DVKVTQSSRYLVKRTGEKVFLECVQDMDHENMFWYRQDPGLGLRLIYFSYDVKMKEKGDIPEGYSVSREKKERFSLILESASTNQTSMYLCASSLSSGSSYEQYFGPGTRLTVT.

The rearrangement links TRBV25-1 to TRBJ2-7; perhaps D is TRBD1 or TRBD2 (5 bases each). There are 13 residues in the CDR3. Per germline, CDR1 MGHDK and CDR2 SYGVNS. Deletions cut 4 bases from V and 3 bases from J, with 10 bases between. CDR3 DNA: TGTGCCAGCAGTGGCCGGGACGGCTACGAGCAGTACTTC. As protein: CASSGRDGYEQYF.

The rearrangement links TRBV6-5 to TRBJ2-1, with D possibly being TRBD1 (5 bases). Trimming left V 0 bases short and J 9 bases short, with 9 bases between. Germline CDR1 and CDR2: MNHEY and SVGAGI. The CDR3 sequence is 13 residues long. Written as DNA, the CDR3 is TGTGCCAGCAGTTACTCGAATCAGGGTGAGCAGTTCTTC. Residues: CASSYSNQGEQFF.

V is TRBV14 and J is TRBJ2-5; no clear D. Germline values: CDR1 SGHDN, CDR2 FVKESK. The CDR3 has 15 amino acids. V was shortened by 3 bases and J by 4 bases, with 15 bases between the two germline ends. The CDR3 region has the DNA TGTGCCAGCAGCCACCGTATGGTGGGTGGAGAGACCCAGTACTTC. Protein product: CASSHRMVGGETQYF. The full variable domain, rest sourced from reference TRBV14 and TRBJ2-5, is EAGVTQFPSHSVIEKGQTVTLRCDPISGHDNLYWYRRVMGKEIKFLLHFVKESKQDESGMPNNRFLAERTGGTYSTLKVQPAELEDSGVYFCASSHRMVGGETQYFGPGTRLLVL.

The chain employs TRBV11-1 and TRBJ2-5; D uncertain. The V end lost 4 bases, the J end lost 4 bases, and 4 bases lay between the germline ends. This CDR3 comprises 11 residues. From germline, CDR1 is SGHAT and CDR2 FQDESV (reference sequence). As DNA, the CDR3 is TGTGCCAGCAGCTCCGGAGAGACCCAGTACTTC. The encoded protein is CASSSGETQYF. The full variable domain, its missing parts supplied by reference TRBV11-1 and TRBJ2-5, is EAEVAQSPRYKITEKSQAVAFWCDPISGHATLYWYRQILGQGPELLVQFQDESVVDDSQLPKDRFSAERLKGVDSTLKIQPAELGDSAMYLCASSSGETQYFGPGTRLLVL.

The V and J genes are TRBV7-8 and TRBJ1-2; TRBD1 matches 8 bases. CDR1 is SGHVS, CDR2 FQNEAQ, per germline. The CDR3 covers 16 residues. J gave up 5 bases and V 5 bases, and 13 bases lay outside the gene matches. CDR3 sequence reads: CASSLMPQTGEYGYTF. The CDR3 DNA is TGTGCCAGCAGCCTAATGCCGCAGACAGGGGAATATGGCTACACCTTC.